A single TCR beta chain is shown here with its context. Antigen specificity is unknown. These data belong to a study of shared clonotypes between healthy human individuals. Naive CD8 isolation took CD45RO-negative cells positively selected for CCR7 and excluded terminally differentiated effector memory CD45RA+ cells. Each of the donors was a healthy adult who was HIV-negative and had not had a recent acute infection or vaccination. This CDR3 is 16 amino acids long. Germline CDR1 reads SGDLS; CDR2 reads YYNGEE. Trimming pared 3 bases from V and 7 bases from J, leaving 19 bases between. An approximately 200 ng quantity of DNA, 29,000 or so T cell genomes, went into the sorted-subset replicate PCRs. The protocol was immunoSEQ multiplex PCR, while the TCRdb copy is restricted to in-frame clones and leaves out a portion. This table holds about 650,000 clones, over 95% found once. Whole-study findings and limits: Shared across a few donors were roughly 5% of the naive CD4 clonotypes. Represented diversity, genetic and exposure-history alike, was limited by few donors.

The chain recombines TRBV9 with TRBJ2-2; possibly TRBD2 for D (5 bases). The clonotype comes from a woman younger than 45 in good health. The specimen was naive CD8+ T cells sorted from blood. The CDR3 nucleotides are TGTGCCAGCAGCGGAGAGGACTTCCCCTCGGGCGGGGAGCTGTTTTTT. This codes for CASSGEDFPSGGELFF.